Given below is one TCR beta chain in context. This entry is derived from a study of Graves' ophthalmopathy and Graves' hyperthyroidism. RNA transcripts served as template for amplifying TCR beta CDR3 sequences. Amplification began with first-round RT-PCR using HTBI primers, then second-round multiplex PCR was performed. TCRdb called the multiplex PCR reads again in MiXCR, with one record for every CDR3 protein. The data contain 150,000 to 200,000 distinct CDR3 sequences, 30% to 45% of them singletons. The ends were cut back, 4 bases at V and 5 bases at J, with 12 bases in the middle. CDR3 length: 12 amino acids. In germline, CDR1 is SQVTM, CDR2 ANQGSEA. 7.5 to 10 ml of fresh blood yielded the PBMCs by density gradient.

The sequencing sample was made of peripheral blood. The rearrangement joins TRBV29-1 to TRBJ2-7; D gene uncertain. This TCR came from a man aged 30 to 39 with Graves' ophthalmopathy. The CDR3 here is CSVGSLQDEQYF. In nucleotides, the CDR3 is TGCAGCGTTGGAAGCCTTCAGGACGAGCAGTACTTC.